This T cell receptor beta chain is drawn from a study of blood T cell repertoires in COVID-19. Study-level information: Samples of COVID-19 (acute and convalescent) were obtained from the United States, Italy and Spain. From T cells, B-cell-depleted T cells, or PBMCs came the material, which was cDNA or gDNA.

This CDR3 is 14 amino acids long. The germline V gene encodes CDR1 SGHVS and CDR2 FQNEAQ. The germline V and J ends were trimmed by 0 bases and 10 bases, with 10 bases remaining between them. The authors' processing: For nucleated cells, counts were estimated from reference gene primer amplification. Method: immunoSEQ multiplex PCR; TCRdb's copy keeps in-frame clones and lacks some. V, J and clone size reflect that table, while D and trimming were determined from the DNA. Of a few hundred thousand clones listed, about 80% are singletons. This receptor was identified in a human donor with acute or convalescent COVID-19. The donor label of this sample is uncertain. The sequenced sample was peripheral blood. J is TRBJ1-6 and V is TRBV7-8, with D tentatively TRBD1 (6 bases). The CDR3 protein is CASSLAGTPSPLHF. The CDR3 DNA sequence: TGTGCCAGCAGCTTAGCCGGGACACCGTCACCCCTCCACTTT.